Below are 18 T cell receptor beta chains sequenced from a single sample in a study of T cells in Graves' hyperthyroidism and ophthalmopathy. What was amplified from RNA transcripts were TCR beta CDR3 regions. The TCR CDR3 first-round RT-PCR relied on the HTBI primer set. TCRdb reanalysed the multiplex PCR reads using MiXCR and keeps one entry per CDR3 protein. Of under 350,000 distinct CDR3 sequences in the sample, roughly 13% were seen once. The sequencing sample was made of blood. These TCRs come from a woman in her thirties or forties with Graves' hyperthyroidism.

At least ten counts were recorded for this clonotype. The chain recombines TRBV7-3 with TRBJ2-3, with D possibly TRBD2 on 5 matching bases. The CDR3 has 14 residues. Trimming removed 4 bases from V and 1 base from J, with 9 bases in between. Germline CDR1 reads SGHTA; CDR2 reads FQGTGA. Here the CDR3 reads CASSYVGGTDTQYF. The CDR3 DNA reads as TGTGCCAGCAGCTATGTCGGGGGCACAGATACGCAGTATTTT.

This chain joins TRBV4-2 and TRBJ2-3; a weak D match, TRBD2 (5 bases). Trimming removed 1 base from V and 3 bases from J, with 17 bases in between. CDR1 LGHNA and CDR2 YNFKEQ come from the germline V gene. There are 17 residues in the CDR3. The CDR3 nucleotides read TGTGCCAGCAGCCAAGGAAATGCACTAACGGGGACAGATACGCAGTATTTT. Translated: CASSQGNALTGTDTQYF.

This clonotype was seen repeatedly, ten times or more. This chain uses TRBV3-1 with TRBJ2-3; D gene ambiguous. With 0 bases removed from V and 2 bases from J, the gap between germline ends came to 12 bases. Germline CDR1 is LGHDT and CDR2 is YNNKEL (reference sequence). This CDR3 is 16 amino acids long. The CDR3 DNA reads as TGTGCCAGCAGCCAAGAGGAGACCGGAGCCACAGATACGCAGTATTTT. It specifies CASSQEETGATDTQYF.

The table lists this clonotype with many counts. The chain is built from TRBV28 and TRBJ2-7; 8 nucleotides agree with TRBD1. V dropped 5 bases and J dropped 8; count of bases not matched to a gene: 14. CDR1 and CDR2 (germline): MDHEN, SYDVKM. The CDR3 has 15 residues. The CDR3 DNA reads as TGTGCCAGCAGTACCCGGACAGGGTTTAAGGTGAAGCAGTACTTC. Protein: CASSTRTGFKVKQYF.

The chain links TRBV5-6 to TRBJ1-3, with unresolved D. The germline CDR1 and CDR2 sequences are SGHDT and YYEEEE. Trimming shortened V by 4 bases and J by 3 bases, and 14 bases separated the two germline ends. There are 15 residues in the CDR3. CDR3 sequence reads: CASSQGSLIGNTIYF. DNA of the CDR3: TGTGCCAGCAGCCAAGGAAGCTTGATTGGAAACACCATATATTTT.

This clonotype was observed many times. The chain uses TRBV4-2 and TRBJ2-1, with D unresolved. CDR1 is LGHNA and CDR2 is YNFKEQ in the germline V gene. The CDR3 extends over 15 amino acids. With 0 bases removed from V and 4 bases from J, the gap between germline ends came to 10 bases. CDR3 loop: CASSQDPIAYNEQFF. The CDR3 DNA reads as TGTGCCAGCAGCCAAGATCCGATCGCATACAATGAGCAGTTCTTC.

This clonotype was found a few times. The rearrangement uses TRBV2 and TRBJ2-1; 10 bases are shared with TRBD2. The ends lost 6 bases at V and 9 bases at J; junction bases unmatched: 11. This CDR3 region has 15 residues. CDR1 is SNHLY and CDR2 is FYNNEI in the germline V gene. The CDR3 DNA sequence: TGTGCCAGCAGCGCTACTAGCGGGATGGTTGGTGAGCAGTTCTTC. Its protein is CASSATSGMVGEQFF. The complete variable domain, with remaining parts taken from reference TRBV2 and TRBJ2-1, reads EPEVTQTPSHQVTQMGQEVILRCVPISNHLYFYWYRQILGQKVEFLVSFYNNEISEKSEIFDDQFSVERPDGSNFTLKIRSTKLEDSAMYFCASSATSGMVGEQFFGPGTRLTVL.

With regard to this clonotype: A much larger clone differs by one base, so this may be a read error. The rearrangement links TRBV28 to TRBJ2-1; TRBD2 agrees at 7 bases. Unmatched junction bases numbered 8, after V lost 6 bases and J lost 3 bases. The germline V gene has CDR1 MDHEN and CDR2 SYDVKM. CDR3 length: 15 residues. As DNA, the CDR3 is TGTGCCAGCAGCCTTAGCGGGCCCCACTACAATGAGCAGTTCTTC. This encodes CASSLSGPHYNEQFF.

This clonotype was observed at least ten times. The chain has TRBV9 and TRBJ2-1; 13 nucleotides align to TRBD2. The trim removed 0 bases at V and 5 bases at J, leaving 5 bases unmatched. This CDR3 region has 17 residues. In germline, CDR1 is SGDLS, CDR2 YYNGEE. CDR3 in DNA: TGTGCCAGCAGCGTAGCCTACGGGACTAGCGGGGACAATGAGCAGTTCTTC. Translation: CASSVAYGTSGDNEQFF.

There are a few counts of this clonotype. This rearrangement joins TRBV20-1 to TRBJ2-5; 7 bases agree with TRBD1. The V gene's germline CDR1 is DFQATT and CDR2 SNEGSKA (reference sequence). V was clipped by 6 bases and J by 3 bases; unmatched bases: 10. This CDR3 spans 14 amino acids. The CDR3 coding sequence is TGCAGTGCCCGGGATTACAGGGGAAAAGAGACCCAGTACTTC. Its translation is CSARDYRGKETQYF.

This clonotype has a count of ten or more. The chain uses TRBV30 and TRBJ2-7; 7 nucleotides line up with TRBD1. Germline CDR1 and CDR2: GTSNPN and SVGIG (reference sequence). Unmatched junction bases numbered 12, after V lost 1 base and J lost 6 bases. The CDR3 consists of 15 residues. As DNA, the CDR3 is TGTGCCTGGAGTGATAAGGGACAGCCCTCGGGCGAGCAGTACTTC. Protein product: CAWSDKGQPSGEQYF.

In this sample, this clonotype turned up a few times. The gene calls are TRBV7-8 and TRBJ1-4; D remains ambiguous. Trimming removed 5 bases at V and 8 bases at J, with 9 bases between. Germline-derived CDR1 and CDR2 are SGHVS and FQNEAQ. CDR3 length: 12 residues. The CDR3 DNA reads as TGTGCCAGCAGCGTCGAGGAGGAAAAACTGTTTTTT. It translates to CASSVEEEKLFF.

This clonotype appeared many times. The chain employs TRBV2 and TRBJ2-7, with D tentatively TRBD1 (7 bases). The CDR3 is 13 amino acids. Germline assignment: CDR1 SNHLY and CDR2 FYNNEI. V shed 6 bases and J shed 7 bases, with 16 bases lying between them. CDR3 region: CASSQDRRGEQYF. For the CDR3, the DNA is TGTGCCAGCAGCCAGGACAGGCGGGGTGAGCAGTACTTC.

This clonotype came up many times. The chain joins TRBV20-1 to TRBJ2-7; TRBD1 matches at 7 bases. The CDR3 has 14 residues. In germline, CDR1 is DFQATT, CDR2 SNEGSKA (reference sequence). V lost 4 bases to trimming and J lost 6 bases; unmatched junction nucleotides: 12. In DNA, the CDR3 is TGCAGTGCTACCGGTCCCGGGACAGAATCCGAGCAGTACTTC. Residues: CSATGPGTESEQYF.

This clonotype has at least ten counts. The chain carries TRBV30 and TRBJ2-1; no clear D. The germline gives CDR1 GTSNPN, CDR2 SVGIG (reference sequence). The CDR3 extends over 15 amino acids. V was clipped by 0 bases and J by 6 bases, with 15 bases between them. DNA of the CDR3: TGTGCCTGGAGTGTGACACTGGCGGTTGGCAATGAGCAGTTCTTC. Its protein product is CAWSVTLAVGNEQFF.

In this sample, this clonotype turned up many times. This sequence joins TRBV5-6 and TRBJ1-2; D gene uncertain. V was pared by 0 bases and J by 2 bases, with 8 bases between. The length of the CDR3 is 14 residues. Germline CDR1 reads SGHDT; CDR2 reads YYEEEE. The CDR3 spells CASSLDASNYGYTF. The CDR3 nucleotides are TGTGCCAGCAGCTTGGACGCGAGCAACTATGGCTACACCTTC.

This clonotype was seen many times. The CDR3 DNA follows: TGTGCCAGCAGTTTAAGGGTAGACGAGCAGTACTTC. Protein sequence: CASSLRVDEQYF. The rearrangement uses TRBV12-3 or TRBV12-4 and TRBJ2-7; D gene uncertain. Trimming shortened V by 2 bases and J by 5 bases, and 7 bases separated the two germline ends. The length of the CDR3 is 12 residues.

The table lists this clonotype with many counts. The chain uses TRBV5-8 and TRBJ1-1; D uncertain. Germline CDR1 reads SGHTS; CDR2 reads YDEGEE. V lost 3 bases and J lost 13, with 13 bases in between. The CDR3 sequence is 11 residues long. The CDR3 DNA sequence: TGTGCCAGCAGCTCCGGGCAGGCACATTTCTTT. Protein product: CASSSGQAHFF.